These 11 T cell receptor beta chains were all obtained from the same sample, sequenced in a study of molecular identifiers for immune sequencing clone quantification. TCRdb fed the PCR reads into MiXCR, producing one record per CDR3 protein. This table has 35,000 to 40,000 distinct CDR3 sequences, about a fifth appearing once. Sequencing used naive CD8+ T cells from blood, with Jurkat cell RNA spiked in. Subset indicated: FACS-sorted CD8+CD4-CCR7+CD45RA+ naive T cells. The source of these receptors is a human donor in good health. Some libraries in this study had Jurkat cell RNA spiked in.

This rearrangement joins TRBV2 to TRBJ2-3; D gene unclear. Per germline, CDR1 SNHLY and CDR2 FYNNEI. V was cut by 1 base and J by 10 bases, with 18 bases left in between. CDR3 length: 15 amino acids. The chain's CDR3 is CASSEGRAKADAQYF. The CDR3 DNA reads as TGTGCCAGCAGTGAAGGAAGGGCCAAGGCGGATGCGCAGTATTTT.

The rearrangement links TRBV7-9 to TRBJ1-1; D possibly corresponds to TRBD1 (6 bases). V lost 9 bases and J lost 7, with 15 bases in between. CDR1 is SEHNR, CDR2 FQNEAQ, per germline (reference sequence). This CDR3 is 12 amino acids long. CDR3 protein: CASTGLKDEAFF. The DNA of the CDR3 is TGTGCCAGTACAGGGCTGAAGGATGAAGCTTTCTTT.

This clonotype was picked up many times. The chain combines TRBV7-9 with TRBJ2-3, with unresolved D. Per germline, CDR1 SEHNR and CDR2 FQNEAQ (reference sequence). The CDR3 runs to 13 residues. Trimming took 6 bases from V and 6 from J, leaving 13 bases between them. The CDR3, as DNA: TGTGCCAGCAGGGATTCTGCGAGGGATACGCAGTATTTT. Translating gives CASRDSARDTQYF. Together with reference TRBV7-9 and TRBJ2-3, the CDR3 gives the full variable domain: DTGVSQNPRHKITKRGQNVTFRCDPISEHNRLYWYRQTLGQGPEFLTYFQNEAQLEKSRLLSDRFSAERPKGSFSTLEIQRTEQGDSAMYLCASRDSARDTQYFGPGTRLTVL.

This clonotype came up many times. The chain recombines TRBV6-2 or TRBV6-3 with TRBJ2-3; 10 bases map to TRBD2. The CDR3 loop spans 15 amino acids. The V segment lost 5 bases and the J segment 2 bases; nucleotides outside the gene matches: 4. CDR1 is MNHEY and CDR2 is SVGEGT in the germline V gene. The CDR3 DNA is TGTGCCAGCAGTGGACTAGCGGTGACCACAGATACGCAGTATTTT. Protein sequence: CASSGLAVTTDTQYF.

This clonotype was counted many times. J is TRBJ2-3 and V is TRBV13; 8 positions match TRBD2. Germline CDR1 and CDR2: PRHDT and FYEKMQ (reference sequence). The V and J ends lost 3 bases and 4 bases, in that order; junction bases with no gene match: 0. The CDR3 has 13 amino acids. The CDR3 sequence is CASSLTSADTQYF. The DNA for the CDR3 is TGTGCCAGCAGCTTGACTAGCGCAGATACGCAGTATTTT. Full variable domain (remainder filled in from reference TRBV13 and TRBJ2-3): AAGVIQSPRHLIKEKRETATLKCYPIPRHDTVYWYQQGPGQDPQFLISFYEKMQSDKGSIPDRFSAQQFSDYHSELNMSSLELGDSALYFCASSLTSADTQYFGPGTRLTVL.

Many counts were recorded for this clonotype. The chain combines TRBV30 with TRBJ2-3, with 13 bases aligning to TRBD2. The CDR3 consists of 15 residues. Germline CDR1 GTSNPN, CDR2 SVGIG (reference sequence). J was trimmed by 3 bases and V by 2 bases; bases with no gene match: 2. The CDR3 sequence is CAWSWTSGSTDTQYF. Written as DNA, the CDR3 is TGTGCCTGGAGTTGGACTAGCGGGAGTACAGATACGCAGTATTTT.

This clonotype has more than one count but fewer than ten. The chain couples TRBV6-2 or TRBV6-3 to TRBJ2-3; maybe TRBD2 (5 bases). V lost 0 bases and J lost 5, with 12 bases in between. Germline loops: CDR1 MNHEY, CDR2 SVGEGT. This CDR3 is 15 amino acids long. For the CDR3, the DNA is TGTGCCAGCAGTTACTCGAAAGACTACCAAGATACGCAGTATTTT. It codes for CASSYSKDYQDTQYF.

This clonotype appeared many times. The chain has TRBV7-6 and TRBJ2-5; 8 nucleotides line up with TRBD2. Germline loops: CDR1 SGHVS, CDR2 FNYEAQ. CDR3 size: 15 residues. The V gene end was trimmed by 2 bases and the J gene end by 4 bases; junction bases not matched to a gene: 6. CDR3 bases: TGTGCCAGCAGCTTAACACTAGCGGACCGAGAGACCCAGTACTTC. Residues: CASSLTLADRETQYF.

Comments on this clonotype: A much larger clonotype is one base distant, so this may be a read error. The CDR3 reads CAGSLGTGPTDTQYF. The CDR3, as DNA: TGTGCCGGCAGCCTCGGGACAGGACCCACAGATACGCAGTATTTT. The chain couples TRBV5-3 to TRBJ2-3, with TRBD1 matching 8 bases. TRBV5-3 is flagged as an ORF with uncertain function. The V segment lost 10 bases and the J segment 2 bases; nucleotides outside the gene matches: 12. The CDR3 is 15 amino acids.

This sequence joins TRBV28 and TRBJ2-1; 8 bases line up with TRBD1. This CDR3 region has 12 residues. Germline CDR1 reads MDHEN; CDR2 reads SYDVKM. Losses at the gene ends were 6 bases for V and 8 bases for J; bases not matched to a gene: 3. The CDR3 protein is CASRLTGDEQFF. The DNA of the CDR3 is TGTGCCAGCAGACTGACAGGGGATGAGCAGTTCTTC.

This clonotype was counted at least ten times. This chain joins TRBV13 and TRBJ2-3; the match to TRBD1 covers 7 bases. Germline assignment: CDR1 PRHDT and CDR2 FYEKMQ (reference sequence). The CDR3 has 17 amino acids. V dropped 5 bases and J dropped 0; count of bases not matched to a gene: 11. The CDR3, as DNA: TGTGCCAGCAGCCCAGACGGGGACAGTCCTAGCACAGATACGCAGTATTTT. Its translation is CASSPDGDSPSTDTQYF.